Presented here are 20 T cell receptor beta chains from one specimen sequenced in a study of OX40 agonist ivuxolimab in advanced cancers. Libraries were prepared by immunoSEQ multiplex PCR; TCRdb keeps only in-frame clonotypes and omits some of them. The profile shows more than 50,000 clones, 75% to 90% of them singletons. The sequencing here drew on CD4+ or CD8+ T cells sorted from blood, taken in a trial of the OX40 agonist ivuxolimab. The source of these receptors is an adult with an advanced solid tumor such as melanoma, head and neck, liver or kidney cancer.

This chain joins TRBV5-4 and TRBJ2-1; D is possibly TRBD1 or TRBD2 (5 bases each). Deletions cut 1 base from V and 4 bases from J, with 12 bases between. Germline V gene sequence: CDR1 SGHNT, CDR2 YYREEE (reference sequence). The CDR3 sequence is 15 residues long. In nucleotides, the CDR3 is TGTGCCAGCAGCTTGCAGGGCGAGGGGTACAATGAGCAGTTCTTC. Protein: CASSLQGEGYNEQFF.

This chain links TRBV11-2 with TRBJ2-7; D may be TRBD1 (5 bases). Trimming shortened V by 4 bases and J by 1 base, and 17 bases separated the two germline ends. The CDR3 covers 16 residues. Germline lookup yields CDR1 SGHAT and CDR2 FQNNGV. For the CDR3, the DNA is TGTGCCAGCAGCTCACAGACCAGGGAAGGATCCTACGAGCAGTACTTC. This encodes CASSSQTREGSYEQYF. Filled out from reference TRBV11-2 and TRBJ2-7, the complete variable domain reads EAGVAQSPRYKIIEKRQSVAFWCNPISGHATLYWYQQILGQGPKLLIQFQNNGVVDDSQLPKDRFSAERLKGVDSTLKIQPAKLEDSAVYLCASSSQTREGSYEQYFGPGTRLTVT.

This chain connects TRBV10-3 to TRBJ1-1; 7 bases agree with TRBD1. CDR3 size: 15 residues. V lost 3 bases, J lost 5 bases, and 9 bases stayed unmatched. Per germline, CDR1 ENHRY and CDR2 SYGVKD. Here the CDR3 reads CAISDSGQGGTEAFF. In DNA, the CDR3 is TGTGCCATCAGTGACTCGGGCCAGGGGGGAACTGAAGCTTTCTTT.

This clone was picked up one time. The rearrangement joins TRBV11-2 to TRBJ1-6, with TRBD1 as a possible D gene (6 bases). V was shortened by 3 bases and J by 6 bases, with 12 bases between the two germline ends. This CDR3 has 15 amino acids. Germline V gene sequence: CDR1 SGHAT, CDR2 FQNNGV. The CDR3 DNA is TGTGCCAGCAGCTTGGGAGGGGGAGTTAATTCACCCCTCCACTTT. Translating gives CASSLGGGVNSPLHF.

With respect to this clone: The junction does not match germline at one end; this may be a read error. This chain joins TRBV5-4 and TRBJ2-5, with a weak D call TRBD2 (5 bases). This CDR3 spans 16 amino acids. Germline CDR1 is SGHNT and CDR2 is YYREEE (reference sequence). CDR3 protein: CASSQAVGISGETQYF. DNA for the CDR3: TGCGCCAGCAGCCAAGCCGTCGGGATATCGGGGGAGACCCAGTACTTC. The variable domain in full, with the rest retrieved from reference TRBV5-4 and TRBJ2-5, is ETGVTQSPTHLIKTRGQQVTLRCSSQSGHNTVSWYQQALGQGPQFIFQYYREEENGRGNFPPRFSGLQFPNYSSELNVNALELDDSALYLCASSQAVGISGETQYFGPGTRLLVL.

J is TRBJ2-1 and V is TRBV27; a possible D gene is TRBD1 (5 bases). From germline, CDR1 is MNHEY and CDR2 SMNVEV (reference sequence). The CDR3 consists of 15 residues. V dropped 0 bases and J dropped 2 bases, with 8 bases sitting between them. CDR3 sequence (DNA): TGTGCCAGCAGTTTATCCAGGGAAACCTACAATGAGCAGTTCTTC. This gives the protein CASSLSRETYNEQFF.

The chain combines TRBV5-8 with TRBJ1-1; no clear D. Trimming shortened V by 2 bases and J by 11 bases, and 19 bases separated the two germline ends. The length of the CDR3 is 14 residues. The V gene's germline CDR1 is SGHTS and CDR2 YDEGEE. The CDR3 spells CASSLGQSPGGAFF. CDR3 DNA sequence: TGTGCCAGCAGCTTAGGGCAGTCGCCTGGAGGGGCTTTCTTT.

This clone was detected only a few times. The chain couples TRBV11-2 to TRBJ1-5; D is unresolved. Germline V gene lookup returns CDR1 SGHAT and CDR2 FQNNGV. Trimming shortened V by 0 bases and J by 8 bases, and 8 bases separated the two germline ends. This CDR3 contains 13 residues. The CDR3 nucleotides read TGTGCCAGCAGCTTAGATGCAAAAGAGCCCCAGCATTTT. Encoded protein: CASSLDAKEPQHF.

The rearrangement links TRBV5-1 to TRBJ2-3, with no clear D. This CDR3 is built from 13 residues. Looked up from germline, CDR1 is SGHRS and CDR2 is YFSETQ. V was pared by 0 bases and J by 4 bases, with 6 bases between. CDR3 residues: CASSLDSSDTQYF. CDR3 nucleotides: TGCGCCAGCAGCTTGGACAGCTCAGATACGCAGTATTTT.

The table lists this clone with a count of one. The chain carries TRBV2 and TRBJ2-7, with D uncertain. The CDR3 is 11 amino acids. Per the germline V gene, CDR1 is SNHLY and CDR2 is FYNNEI. V was cut by 4 bases and J by 6 bases, with 7 bases left in between. The CDR3 DNA sequence: TGTGCCAGCAGTGGAATGGGCGAGCAGTACTTC. Its translation is CASSGMGEQYF.

The chain uses TRBV7-8 and TRBJ1-4; the D gene is possibly TRBD1 (6 bases). CDR1 is SGHVS, CDR2 FQNEAQ, per germline. V lost 5 bases and J lost 5, with 15 bases in between. CDR3 size: 15 residues. The CDR3: CASSHPEGGNEKLFF. CDR3 coding DNA: TGTGCCAGCAGCCATCCCGAGGGGGGAAATGAAAAACTGTTTTTT.

The rearrangement links TRBV28 to TRBJ1-4; the D is unclear. From germline, CDR1 is MDHEN and CDR2 SYDVKM. The CDR3 sequence is 15 residues long. V was clipped by 7 bases and J by 5 bases, with 17 bases between them. The CDR3 DNA reads TGTGCCAGCATAACTCATGGGCAGCTCAATGAAAAACTGTTTTTT. Amino acid sequence: CASITHGQLNEKLFF.

This chain joins TRBV15 and TRBJ1-5, with D unresolved. V lost 5 bases and J lost 7, with 18 bases in between. This CDR3 has 15 amino acids. The germline gives CDR1 LNHNV, CDR2 YYDKDF (reference sequence). CDR3 DNA: TGTGCCACCAGCCATCCGGGGAGAGCCGGGCAGCCCCAGCATTTT. Translated: CATSHPGRAGQPQHF.

This rearrangement joins TRBV7-2 to TRBJ2-3; perhaps TRBD1 as D (6 bases). Germline CDR1 reads SGHTA; CDR2 reads FQGNSA. The CDR3 consists of 16 residues. The V gene lost 4 bases and the J gene lost 1 base, with 15 bases spanning the gap. The CDR3 DNA is TGTGCCAGCAGCTCGGTTCGGGACATCGGCACAGATACGCAGTATTTT. Its protein product is CASSSVRDIGTDTQYF.

The chain joins TRBV2 to TRBJ2-3; D is unresolved. With 3 bases removed from V and 2 bases from J, the gap between germline ends came to 9 bases. The V gene's germline CDR1 is SNHLY and CDR2 FYNNEI. The CDR3 sequence is 14 residues long. The CDR3 sequence: CASSDPTSTDTQYF. As DNA, the CDR3 is TGTGCCAGCAGTGATCCTACCTCCACAGATACGCAGTATTTT.

Turning to this clone: The sample carries other DNA sequences with the same CDR3. J is TRBJ1-1 and V is TRBV2; unclear D gene. Between the trimmed V and J ends, which lost 8 bases and 2 bases, there was a span of 18 bases. Germline-derived CDR1 and CDR2 are SNHLY and FYNNEI. The CDR3 has 15 amino acids. This chain's CDR3 is CASVPPLRFNTEAFF. The CDR3 DNA sequence: TGTGCCAGCGTCCCCCCCTTGCGGTTTAACACTGAAGCTTTCTTT.

This chain connects TRBV29-1 to TRBJ2-7, with 7 positions matching TRBD1. Trimming cost V 3 bases and J 4 bases; bases outside gene matches: 3. Germline CDR1 reads SQVTM; CDR2 reads ANQGSEA. This CDR3 has 12 residues. CDR3 region: CSVEGTAYEQYF. CDR3 sequence (DNA): TGCAGCGTTGAGGGGACAGCGTACGAGCAGTACTTC.

This sequence joins TRBV7-3 and TRBJ2-7; tentatively, D is TRBD1 (5 bases). V lost 5 bases and J 1 base, leaving 9 bases between the germline ends. The length of the CDR3 is 13 residues. Per the germline V gene, CDR1 is SGHTA and CDR2 is FQGTGA. The CDR3 region has the DNA TGTGCCAGCAGCCATGGACATTCCTACGAGCAGTACTTC. As protein: CASSHGHSYEQYF. The full variable domain, in which reference TRBV7-3 and TRBJ2-7 provide the parts outside the CDR3, is GAGVSQTPSNKVTEKGKYVELRCDPISGHTALYWYRQSLGQGPEFLIYFQGTGAADDSGLPNDRFFAVRPEGSVSTLKIQRTERGDSAVYLCASSHGHSYEQYFGPGTRLTVT.

J is TRBJ1-3 and V is TRBV5-1; D remains ambiguous. Trimming pared 2 bases from V and 2 bases from J, leaving 8 bases between. Germline V lookup: CDR1 SGHRS, CDR2 YFSETQ. The CDR3 loop spans 14 amino acids. CDR3 protein: CASSFEGAGNTIYF. The CDR3 nucleotides read TGCGCCAGCAGCTTTGAGGGTGCTGGAAACACCATATATTTT.

This clone was detected only a few times. The chain carries TRBV6-5 and TRBJ2-5; tentatively, D is TRBD2 (7 bases). This CDR3 has 11 residues. From germline, CDR1 is MNHEY and CDR2 SVGAGI. The V end was cut by 7 bases, the J end by 7 bases, with 10 bases between. CDR3 sequence: CASIRGGTQYF. The CDR3, as DNA: TGTGCCAGCATTAGGGGGGGGACCCAGTACTTC.